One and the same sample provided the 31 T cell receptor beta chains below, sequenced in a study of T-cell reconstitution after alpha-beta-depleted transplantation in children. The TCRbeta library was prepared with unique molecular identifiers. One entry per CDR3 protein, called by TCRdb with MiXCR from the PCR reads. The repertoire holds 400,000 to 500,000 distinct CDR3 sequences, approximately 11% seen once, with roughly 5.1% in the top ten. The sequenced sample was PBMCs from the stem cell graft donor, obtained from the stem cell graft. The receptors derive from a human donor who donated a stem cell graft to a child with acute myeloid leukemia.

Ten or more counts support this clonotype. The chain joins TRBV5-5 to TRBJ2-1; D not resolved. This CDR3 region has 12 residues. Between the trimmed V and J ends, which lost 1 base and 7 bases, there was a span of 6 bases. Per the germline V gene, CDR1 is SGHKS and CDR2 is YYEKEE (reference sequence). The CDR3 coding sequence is TGTGCCAGCAGCTTGCTACCAAATGAGCAGTTCTTC. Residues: CASSLLPNEQFF.

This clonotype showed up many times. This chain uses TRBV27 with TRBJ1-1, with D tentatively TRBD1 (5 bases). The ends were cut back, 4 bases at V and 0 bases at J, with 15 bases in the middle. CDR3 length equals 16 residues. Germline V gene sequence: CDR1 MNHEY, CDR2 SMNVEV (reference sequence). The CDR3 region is CASSSEPGRLNTEAFF. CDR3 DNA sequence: TGTGCCAGCAGTTCCGAACCGGGACGGCTGAACACTGAAGCTTTCTTT.

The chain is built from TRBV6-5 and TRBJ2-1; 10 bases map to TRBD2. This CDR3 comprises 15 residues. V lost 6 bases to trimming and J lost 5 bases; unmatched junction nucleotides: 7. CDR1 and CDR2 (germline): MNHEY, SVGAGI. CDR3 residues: CASSHTSGANNEQFF. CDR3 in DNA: TGTGCCAGCAGCCATACTAGCGGGGCTAACAATGAGCAGTTCTTC.

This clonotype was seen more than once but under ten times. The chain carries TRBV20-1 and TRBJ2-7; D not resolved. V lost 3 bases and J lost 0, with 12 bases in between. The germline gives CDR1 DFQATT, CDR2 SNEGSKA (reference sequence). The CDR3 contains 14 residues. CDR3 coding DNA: TGCAGTGCTAGGCCCCTCTACAGCTCCTACGAGCAGTACTTC. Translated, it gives CSARPLYSSYEQYF.

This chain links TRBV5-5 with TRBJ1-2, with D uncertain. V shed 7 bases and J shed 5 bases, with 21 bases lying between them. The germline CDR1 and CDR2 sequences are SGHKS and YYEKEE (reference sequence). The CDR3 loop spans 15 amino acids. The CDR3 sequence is CASEGFNSFTYGYTF. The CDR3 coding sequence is TGTGCCAGCGAGGGTTTCAACAGTTTTACTTATGGCTACACCTTC. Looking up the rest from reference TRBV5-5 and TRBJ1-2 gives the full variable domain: DAGVTQSPTHLIKTRGQQVTLRCSPISGHKSVSWYQQVLGQGPQFIFQYYEKEERGRGNFPDRFSARQFPNYSSELNVNALLLGDSALYLCASEGFNSFTYGYTFGSGTRLTVV.

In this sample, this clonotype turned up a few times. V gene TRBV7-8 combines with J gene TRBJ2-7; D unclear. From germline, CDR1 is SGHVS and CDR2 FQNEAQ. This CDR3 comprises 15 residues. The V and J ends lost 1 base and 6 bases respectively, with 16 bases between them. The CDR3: CASSLERTPMSEQYV. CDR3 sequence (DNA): TGTGCCAGCAGCTTAGAACGGACGCCTATGAGCGAGCAGTACGTC.

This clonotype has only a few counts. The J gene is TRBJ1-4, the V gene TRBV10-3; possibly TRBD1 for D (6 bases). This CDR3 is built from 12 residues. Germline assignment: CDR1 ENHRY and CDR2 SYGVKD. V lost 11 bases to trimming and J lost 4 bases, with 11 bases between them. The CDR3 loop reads CAVQGNNEKLFF. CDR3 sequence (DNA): TGTGCCGTCCAGGGGAATAATGAAAAACTGTTTTTT.

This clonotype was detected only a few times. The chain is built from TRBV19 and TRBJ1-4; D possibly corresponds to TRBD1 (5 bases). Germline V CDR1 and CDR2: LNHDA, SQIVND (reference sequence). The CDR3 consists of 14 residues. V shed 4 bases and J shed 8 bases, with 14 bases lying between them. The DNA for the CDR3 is TGTGCCAGTAGTACCGTGACAGCGGGGGAAAAACTGTTTTTT. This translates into CASSTVTAGEKLFF.

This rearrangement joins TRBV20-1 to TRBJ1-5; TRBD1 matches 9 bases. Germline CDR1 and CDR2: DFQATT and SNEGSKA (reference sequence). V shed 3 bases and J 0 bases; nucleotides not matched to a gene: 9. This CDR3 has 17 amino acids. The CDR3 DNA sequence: TGCAGTGCTAGGATGACAGGGGGTATTCATAGCAATCAGCCCCAGCATTTT. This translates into CSARMTGGIHSNQPQHF.

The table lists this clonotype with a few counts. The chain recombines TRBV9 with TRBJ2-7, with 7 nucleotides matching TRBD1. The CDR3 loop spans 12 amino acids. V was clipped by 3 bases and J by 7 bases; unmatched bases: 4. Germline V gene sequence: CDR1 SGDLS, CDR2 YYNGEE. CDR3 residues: CASSGQGLEQYF. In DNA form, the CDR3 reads TGTGCCAGCAGCGGACAGGGTCTTGAGCAGTACTTC.

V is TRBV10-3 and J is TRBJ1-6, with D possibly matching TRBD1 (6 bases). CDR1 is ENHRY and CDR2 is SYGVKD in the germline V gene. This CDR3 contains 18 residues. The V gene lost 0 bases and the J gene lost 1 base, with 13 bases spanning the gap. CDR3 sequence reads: CAISESFAGVSYNSPLHF. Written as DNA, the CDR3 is TGTGCCATCAGTGAGTCGTTCGCAGGGGTTTCCTATAATTCACCCCTCCACTTT.

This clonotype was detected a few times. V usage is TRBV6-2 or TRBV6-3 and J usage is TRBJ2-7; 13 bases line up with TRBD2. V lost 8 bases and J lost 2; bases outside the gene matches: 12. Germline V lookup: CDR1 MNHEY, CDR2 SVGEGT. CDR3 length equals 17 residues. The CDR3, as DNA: TGTGCCAGCGGAGAAGGACTAGCGGGAGTGGGGGCCTACGAGCAGTACTTC. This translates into CASGEGLAGVGAYEQYF.

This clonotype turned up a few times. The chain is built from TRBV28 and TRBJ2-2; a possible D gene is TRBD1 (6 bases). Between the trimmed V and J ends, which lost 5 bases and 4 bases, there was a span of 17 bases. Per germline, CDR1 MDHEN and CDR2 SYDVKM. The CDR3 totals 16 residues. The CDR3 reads CASSPPTGRGTGELFF. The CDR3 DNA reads TGTGCCAGCAGTCCCCCGACAGGTCGGGGCACCGGGGAGCTGTTTTTT.

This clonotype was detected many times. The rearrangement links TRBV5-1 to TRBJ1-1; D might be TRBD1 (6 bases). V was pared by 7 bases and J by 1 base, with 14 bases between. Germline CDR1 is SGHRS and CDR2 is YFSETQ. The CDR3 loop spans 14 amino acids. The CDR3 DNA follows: TGCGCCAGCTTGGTCGGGACACCGAACACTGAAGCTTTCTTT. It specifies CASLVGTPNTEAFF.

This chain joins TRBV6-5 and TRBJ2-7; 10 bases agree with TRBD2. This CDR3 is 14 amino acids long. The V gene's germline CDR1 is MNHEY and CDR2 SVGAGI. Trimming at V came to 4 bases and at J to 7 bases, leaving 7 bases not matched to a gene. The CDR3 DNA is TGTGCCAGCAGTTCCTCCCTAGCGGGGGAAGAGCAGTACGTC. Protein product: CASSSSLAGEEQYV.

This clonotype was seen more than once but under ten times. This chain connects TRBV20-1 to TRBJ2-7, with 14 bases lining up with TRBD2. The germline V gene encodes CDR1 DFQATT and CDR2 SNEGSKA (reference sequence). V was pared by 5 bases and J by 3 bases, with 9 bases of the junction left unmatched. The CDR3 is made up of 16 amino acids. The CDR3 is CSADAPGLAGDYEQYF. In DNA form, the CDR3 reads TGCAGTGCTGATGCACCGGGACTAGCGGGAGACTACGAGCAGTACTTC.

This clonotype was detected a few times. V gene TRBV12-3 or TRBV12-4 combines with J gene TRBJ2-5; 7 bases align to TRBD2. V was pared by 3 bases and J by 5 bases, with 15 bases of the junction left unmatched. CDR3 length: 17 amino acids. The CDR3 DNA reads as TGTGCCAGCAGTTTCGTCCCAGCGGGACCTCCTAGGGAGACCCAGTACTTC. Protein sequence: CASSFVPAGPPRETQYF.

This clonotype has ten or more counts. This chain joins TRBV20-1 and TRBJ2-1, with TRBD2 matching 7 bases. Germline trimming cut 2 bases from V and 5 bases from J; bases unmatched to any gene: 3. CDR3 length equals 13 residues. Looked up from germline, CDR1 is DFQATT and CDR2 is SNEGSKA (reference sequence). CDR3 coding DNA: TGCAGTGCTAGACTAGCGGTCAACAATGAGCAGTTCTTC. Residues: CSARLAVNNEQFF.

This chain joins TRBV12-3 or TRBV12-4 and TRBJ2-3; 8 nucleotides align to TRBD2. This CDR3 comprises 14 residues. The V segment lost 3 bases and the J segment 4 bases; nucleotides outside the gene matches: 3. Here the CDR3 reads CASSFYGRADTQYF. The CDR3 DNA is TGTGCCAGCAGTTTTTACGGGAGGGCAGATACGCAGTATTTT.

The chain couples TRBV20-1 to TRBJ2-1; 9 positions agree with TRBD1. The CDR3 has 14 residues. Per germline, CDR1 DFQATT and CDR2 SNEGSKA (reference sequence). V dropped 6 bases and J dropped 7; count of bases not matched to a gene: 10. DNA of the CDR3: TGCAGTGCAGCCGGACAGGGGATTGAAAATGAGCAGTTCTTC. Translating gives CSAAGQGIENEQFF.

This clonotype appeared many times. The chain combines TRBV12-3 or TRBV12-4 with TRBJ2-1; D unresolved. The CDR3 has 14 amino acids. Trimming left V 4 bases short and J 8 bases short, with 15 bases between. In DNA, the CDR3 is TGTGCCAGCAGTTCTCCCCGGAAGGGCGATGAGCAGTTCTTC. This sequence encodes CASSSPRKGDEQFF.

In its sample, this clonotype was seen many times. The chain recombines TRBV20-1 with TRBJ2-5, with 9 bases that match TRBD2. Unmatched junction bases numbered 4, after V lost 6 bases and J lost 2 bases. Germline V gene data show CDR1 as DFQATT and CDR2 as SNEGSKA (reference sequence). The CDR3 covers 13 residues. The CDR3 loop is CSAASGVQETQYF. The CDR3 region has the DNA TGCAGTGCGGCTAGCGGGGTGCAAGAGACCCAGTACTTC.

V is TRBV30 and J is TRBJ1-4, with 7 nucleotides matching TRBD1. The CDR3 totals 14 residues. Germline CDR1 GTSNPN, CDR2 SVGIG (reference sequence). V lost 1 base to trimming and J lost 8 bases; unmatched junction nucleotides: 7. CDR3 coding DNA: TGTGCCTGGAGTGGGGACAGTCGAAGCGAAAAACTGTTTTTT. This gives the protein CAWSGDSRSEKLFF.

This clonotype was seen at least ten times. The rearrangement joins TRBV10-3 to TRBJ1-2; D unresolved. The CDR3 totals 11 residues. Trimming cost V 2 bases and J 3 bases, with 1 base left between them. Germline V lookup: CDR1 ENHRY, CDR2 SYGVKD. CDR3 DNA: TGTGCCATCAGTGAGGACTATGGCTACACCTTC. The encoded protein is CAISEDYGYTF.

The CDR3: CASSARVAGEQYF. The CDR3 DNA follows: TGTGCCAGCAGTGCACGGGTCGCGGGCGAGCAGTACTTC. J is TRBJ2-7 and V is TRBV25-1; D may be TRBD2 (5 bases). The germline V and J ends were trimmed by 4 bases and 6 bases, with 13 bases remaining between them. The CDR3 spans 13 residues. CDR1 is MGHDK and CDR2 is SYGVNS in the germline V gene.

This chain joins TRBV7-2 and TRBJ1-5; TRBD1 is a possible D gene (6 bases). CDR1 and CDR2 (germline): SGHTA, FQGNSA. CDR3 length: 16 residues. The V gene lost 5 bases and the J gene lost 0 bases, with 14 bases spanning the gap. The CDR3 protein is CASSLTGIYSNQPQHF. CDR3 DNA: TGTGCCAGCAGCCTTACAGGGATCTATAGCAATCAGCCCCAGCATTTT.

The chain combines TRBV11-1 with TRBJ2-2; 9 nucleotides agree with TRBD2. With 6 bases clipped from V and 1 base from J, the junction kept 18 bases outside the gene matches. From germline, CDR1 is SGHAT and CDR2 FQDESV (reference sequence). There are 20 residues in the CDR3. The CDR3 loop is CASRPFSAFSGGRNTGELFF. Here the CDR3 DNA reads TGTGCCAGCAGGCCCTTCTCGGCATTCAGCGGGGGGCGGAACACCGGGGAGCTGTTTTTT.

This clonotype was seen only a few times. The CDR3: CSATFPGTYEQYF. CDR3 DNA: TGCAGTGCTACGTTTCCTGGGACCTACGAGCAGTACTTC. V is TRBV20-1 and J is TRBJ2-7; D ambiguous. Between the trimmed V and J ends, which lost 4 bases and 2 bases, there was a span of 12 bases. Germline CDR1 is DFQATT and CDR2 is SNEGSKA (reference sequence). The length of the CDR3 is 13 residues.

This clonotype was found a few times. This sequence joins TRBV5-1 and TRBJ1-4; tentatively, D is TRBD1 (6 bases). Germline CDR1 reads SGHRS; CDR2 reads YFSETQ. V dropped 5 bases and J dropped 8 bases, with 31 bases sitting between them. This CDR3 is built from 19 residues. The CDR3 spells CASSRGQRAGAAFGEKLFF. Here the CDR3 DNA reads TGCGCCAGCAGTCGGGGGCAGAGGGCAGGGGCCGCCTTTGGAGAAAAACTGTTTTTT.

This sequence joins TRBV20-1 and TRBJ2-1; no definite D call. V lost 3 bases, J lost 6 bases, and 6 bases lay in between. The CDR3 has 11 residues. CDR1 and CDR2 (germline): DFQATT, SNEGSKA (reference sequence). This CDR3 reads CSASIVNEQFF. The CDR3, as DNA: TGCAGTGCTAGTATTGTCAATGAGCAGTTCTTC.

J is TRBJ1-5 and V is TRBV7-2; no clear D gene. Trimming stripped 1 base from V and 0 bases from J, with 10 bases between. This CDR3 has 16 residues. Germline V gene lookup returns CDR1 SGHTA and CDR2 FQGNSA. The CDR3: CASSLEVQDSNQPQHF. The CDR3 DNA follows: TGTGCCAGCAGCTTAGAGGTCCAGGATAGCAATCAGCCCCAGCATTTT.